Given below is one T cell receptor beta chain in context. Its target is unknown. The read ends 3 residues shy of where the CDR3 ends; the end is completed using the germline J gene. The data derive from a study of T cells in women clearing cervical HPV infection. TCRdb's table, derived via immunoSEQ multiplex PCR, lists solely in-frame clones and lacks some. The sample table includes around 31,000 clones. Prevalent HPV16 infections were excluded; only incident single HPV16 infections included. This CDR3 has 14 amino acids. The germline V gene has CDR1 SEHNR and CDR2 FQNEAQ (reference sequence). Trimming removed 3 bases from V and 7 bases from J, with 10 bases in between. Notes on the study in general: Cases carried less TRBV6-7 than controls: about 0.1% versus 0.15%. T-cell numbers per sample were unknown and may explain richness differences. A classifier using richness and V gene abundances reached an AUC of 0.83.

The receptor's source is a woman between 18 and 70 years old with a cervical HPV16 infection that either progressed to CIN3+ or cleared (not recorded which). The chain links TRBV7-9 to TRBJ1-6; D unclear. Sample: blood buffy coat. The CDR3 region is CASSFLGSNSPLHF. CDR3 DNA (partial): TGTGCCAGCAGCTTTCTAGGTTCGAATTCACCC.